This is a list of T cell receptor beta chains from one sample in a study of neurological immune-mediated disorders. TCRdb processed the 5' RACE reads anew with MiXCR; each CDR3 protein has one entry. The sample includes roughly 60,000 distinct CDR3 sequences, under 5.5% of them seen just once. Sequencing was performed on PBMCs. These receptor sequences come from a woman between 45 and 60 years old with multiple sclerosis. CDR3s include the opening cysteine and the closing phenylalanine or tryptophan. Each record gives: D gene, J gene, clone size, V gene, CDR3 protein, CDR3 DNA. A D gene is named only where the DNA matches it firmly. The listing skips clone size in some rows; elsewhere it reads once, few, many or a size class.

>.|TRBJ2-5|many|TRBV7-2
CASSLNRETQYF
TGTGCCAGCAGCTTAAATCGGGAGACCCAGTACTTC
>.|TRBJ2-1|many|TRBV2
CASVGRGSYNEQFF
TGTGCCAGCGTAGGCCGGGGCTCCTACAATGAGCAGTTCTTC
>.|TRBJ1-2|many|TRBV29-1
CSVANQGVGGYTF
TGCAGCGTCGCCAACCAGGGCGTCGGTGGCTACACCTTC
>.|TRBJ1-1|.|TRBV5-1
CASSYGRTVEAFF
TGCGCCAGCAGCTACGGACGGACTGTTGAAGCTTTCTTT
>TRBD1|TRBJ1-1|many|TRBV12-3/TRBV12-4
CASSLFRTGGTEAFF
TGTGCCAGCAGTTTATTTAGGACAGGAGGGACTGAAGCTTTCTTT
>TRBD1|TRBJ1-6|many|TRBV12-3/TRBV12-4
CASALEKWDRGFSPLHF
TGTGCCAGCGCCTTGGAAAAGTGGGACAGGGGATTTTCACCCCTCCACTTT
>.|TRBJ1-6|many|TRBV28
CASSHRERSSPLHF
TGTGCCAGCAGTCACCGGGAAAGGTCCTCACCCCTCCACTTT
>.|TRBJ2-5|many|TRBV15
CATTLGGLETQYF
TGTGCCACCACCCTTGGAGGGTTAGAGACCCAGTACTTC
>.|TRBJ1-1|many|TRBV10-3
CAIRGSRDGDTEAFF
TGTGCCATCAGGGGATCCCGGGACGGTGACACTGAAGCTTTCTTT
>.|TRBJ1-5|.|TRBV20-1
CSARDSGMPQNF
TGCAGTGCTAGAGATAGTGGGATGCCCCAGAATTTT
>.|TRBJ2-3|many|TRBV15
CATSRSSGRGPDTQYF
TGTGCCACCAGCAGGTCTTCGGGACGGGGGCCAGATACGCAGTATTTT
>TRBD1|TRBJ1-1|many|TRBV5-1
CASRLTGPMNTEAFF
TGCGCCAGCAGGTTGACAGGGCCCATGAACACTGAAGCTTTCTTT
>.|TRBJ2-3|many|TRBV5-1
CASSLGDAAPSDTQYF
TGCGCCAGCAGCTTGGGTGACGCGGCGCCCTCAGATACGCAGTATTTT
>TRBD2|TRBJ2-1|many|TRBV20-1
CSARVVASGYNEQFF
TGCAGTGCTAGAGTGGTGGCTAGCGGGTACAATGAGCAGTTCTTC
>TRBD1|TRBJ2-1|.|TRBV4-3
CASSQDLRQGHVDEQFF
TGCGCCAGCAGCCAAGATCTAAGACAGGGGCATGTGGATGAGCAGTTCTTC
>TRBD1|TRBJ2-5|many|TRBV20-1
CSASEDRGIETQYF
TGCAGTGCTTCCGAGGACAGGGGAATTGAGACCCAGTACTTC
>.|TRBJ2-3|many|TRBV5-1
CASSPRASGDTQYF
TGCGCCAGCAGCCCCCGGGCTAGTGGGGATACGCAGTATTTT
>.|TRBJ2-1|many|TRBV28
CASSSPDGQSSYNEQFF
TGTGCCAGCAGTTCCCCGGACGGCCAGAGCTCCTACAATGAGCAGTTCTTC
>.|TRBJ1-1|many|TRBV5-1
CASSQKIGSGQINTEAFF
TGCGCCAGCAGCCAAAAAATTGGCTCTGGGCAGATTAACACTGAAGCTTTCTTT
>.|TRBJ1-5|many|TRBV3-1
CASSQGPSNQPQHF
TGTGCCAGCAGCCAGGGTCCTAGCAATCAGCCCCAGCATTTT
>TRBD2|TRBJ2-2|.|TRBV20-1
CSAPLPLAGFNTGELFF
TGCAGTGCCCCCCTACCCCTAGCGGGTTTTAACACCGGGGAGCTGTTTTTT
>.|TRBJ1-2|.|TRBV5-1
CASTAGINYGYTF
TGCGCCAGCACGGCGGGTATCAACTATGGCTACACCTTC
>.|TRBJ2-6|many|TRBV11-2
CASSSPIGSGAKVLTF
TGTGCCAGCAGCTCCCCGATAGGGTCTGGGGCCAAAGTCCTGACTTTC
>.|TRBJ2-3|many|TRBV12-3/TRBV12-4
CASSQEGSTDTQYF
TGTGCCAGCAGCCAGGAGGGAAGCACAGATACGCAGTATTTT
>.|TRBJ2-5|many|TRBV20-1
CSARDLRGQETQYF
TGCAGTGCTAGAGATCTGAGGGGGCAAGAGACCCAGTACTTC
>.|TRBJ1-2|many|TRBV5-1
CASSAQRNYGYTF
TGCGCCAGCAGCGCTCAGAGGAACTATGGCTACACCTTC
>.|TRBJ1-2|many|TRBV4-3
CASSPARGGGYTF
TGCGCCAGCAGCCCCGCGCGGGGAGGTGGCTACACCTTC
>TRBD1|TRBJ2-1|many|TRBV27
CASTRTGVIYEQFF
TGTGCCAGCACCCGGACAGGGGTTATCTATGAGCAGTTCTTC
>.|TRBJ2-5|many|TRBV18
CASSPLSAQETQYF
TGTGCCAGCTCACCACTGTCAGCTCAAGAGACCCAGTACTTC
>TRBD1|TRBJ1-2|many|TRBV4-1
CASSPDRVFYGYTF
TGCGCCAGCAGCCCGGACAGGGTGTTCTATGGCTACACCTTC
>.|TRBJ2-2|.|TRBV19
CASSYVSGELFF
TGTGCCAGTAGTTACGTCTCCGGGGAGCTGTTTTTT
>.|TRBJ1-5|medium-sized|TRBV7-2
CASSLGRAYSNQPQHF
TGTGCCAGCAGCTTAGGCAGGGCTTATAGCAATCAGCCCCAGCATTTT
>TRBD1|TRBJ1-6|.|TRBV3-1
CASSQAETGSLNSPLNF
TGTGCCAGCAGCCAAGCCGAGACAGGGTCCCTCAATTCACCCCTCAACTTT
>TRBD1|TRBJ2-1|many|TRBV20-1
CSARVQGHLASAAQFF
TGCAGTGCTAGAGTACAGGGGCACCTAGCCTCGGCGGCGCAGTTCTTC
>.|TRBJ1-2|many|TRBV21-1
CASSLPGTGPYGYTF
TGTGCCAGCAGCCTACCCGGGACAGGGCCCTATGGCTACACCTTC
>TRBD1|TRBJ2-3|.|TRBV11-2
CASSLPRTGSTDTQYF
TGTGCCAGCAGCTTACCCAGGACAGGGTCCACAGATACGCAGTATTTT
>.|TRBJ1-3|many|TRBV5-1
CASSLDNGGNTIYF
TGCGCCAGCAGCTTAGATAACGGTGGAAACACCATATATTTT
>.|TRBJ2-2|many|TRBV18
CASSPPSQARELFF
TGTGCCAGCTCACCACCCTCCCAGGCCCGGGAGCTGTTTTTT
>.|TRBJ1-3|many|TRBV27
CASSPGTVSGNTIYF
TGTGCCAGCAGTCCTGGGACGGTCTCTGGAAACACCATATATTTT
>TRBD1|TRBJ1-2|many|TRBV5-1
CASSLSASGGAGGYTF
TGCGCCAGCAGCTTGTCCGCCTCAGGGGGCGCGGGGGGCTACACCTTC
>.|TRBJ1-4|many|TRBV4-1
CASSQEGATNEKLFF
TGCGCCAGCAGCCAAGAGGGAGCAACTAATGAAAAACTGTTTTTT
>.|TRBJ2-3|many|TRBV10-3
CAIRWGVEDTQYF
TGTGCCATCAGGTGGGGGGTCGAGGATACGCAGTATTTT
>TRBD2|TRBJ2-1|many|TRBV20-1
CSARKTSGGLYNEQFF
TGCAGTGCTAGAAAAACTAGCGGGGGCCTCTACAATGAGCAGTTCTTC
>.|TRBJ1-6|many|TRBV20-1
CSARSRGDSPLHF
TGCAGTGCTAGAAGCAGGGGTGATTCACCCCTCCACTTT
>TRBD1|TRBJ1-2|few|TRBV4-1
CASSDEGAIDYGYTF
TGCGCCAGCAGCGATGAGGGGGCAATTGACTATGGCTACACCTTC
>TRBD1|TRBJ2-2|many|TRBV15
CATSTPQQGVTGELFF
TGTGCCACTAGCACCCCTCAACAGGGGGTCACCGGGGAGCTGTTTTTT
>TRBD1|TRBJ1-4|many|TRBV12-3/TRBV12-4
CASSPGQGEKLFF
TGTGCCAGCAGTCCTGGACAGGGTGAAAAACTGTTTTTT
>.|TRBJ2-1|many|TRBV4-3
CASSHQLGHGVSNEQFF
TGCGCCAGCAGCCATCAACTAGGACACGGAGTTTCCAATGAGCAGTTCTTC